One and the same sample provided the 27 T cell receptor beta chains below, sequenced in a study of post-analysis software for immune sequencing data. Libraries were made from TCR beta cDNA, and they carried unique molecular identifiers. MiXCR, applied by TCRdb to the PCR reads, yields one record per CDR3 protein. This table holds about half a million distinct CDR3 sequences, 40% to 55% found once. What these receptors recognize is not known. Notes on the study in general: About 5 TRBV segments were significantly more frequent in patients than in controls. TRBV5-6, TRBV5-1 and TRBV20-1 were among these segments.

Sequences were obtained from blood. The receptors stem from a girl under 18 with multiple sclerosis.

This chain connects TRBV3-1 to TRBJ2-6; D is undetermined. Trimming took 0 bases from V and 2 from J, leaving 5 bases between them. From germline, CDR1 is LGHDT and CDR2 YNNKEL (reference sequence). The CDR3 totals 15 residues. For the CDR3, the DNA is TGTGCCAGCAGCCAAGATACAACTGGGGCCAACGTCCTGACTTTC. Translating it yields CASSQDTTGANVLTF.

This clonotype was detected only a few times. This chain uses TRBV12-5 with TRBJ2-1; 11 nucleotides align to TRBD2. CDR3 length equals 14 residues. The germline V gene has CDR1 LGHNT and CDR2 FRNRAP. The V gene end was trimmed by 6 bases and the J gene end by 9 bases; junction bases not matched to a gene: 7. The CDR3 bases are TGTGCTAGTGGCATCGGACTAGCGGGTAGTGAGCAGTTCTTC. Encoded protein: CASGIGLAGSEQFF.

The chain uses TRBV15 and TRBJ1-4; 8 bases line up with TRBD1. Germline V gene lookup returns CDR1 LNHNV and CDR2 YYDKDF (reference sequence). V lost 0 bases and J lost 8; bases outside the gene matches: 14. The CDR3 spans 18 residues. CDR3 sequence: CATSRDLAGQGIGEKLFF. The CDR3 nucleotides are TGTGCCACCAGCAGAGATTTGGCTGGACAGGGCATAGGGGAAAAACTGTTTTTT.

This chain connects TRBV12-3 or TRBV12-4 to TRBJ1-4; 7 bases line up with TRBD1. CDR3 size: 15 residues. V trimming: 6 bases; J trimming: 4 bases; junction bases outside the gene matches: 8. CDR3 DNA sequence: TGTGCCAGCAGCTCTACTACAGGGGATAATGAAAAACTGTTTTTT. Its protein product is CASSSTTGDNEKLFF.

The chain couples TRBV25-1 to TRBJ2-7; 7 bases are shared with TRBD1. The DNA end favors TRBJ2-4, so the J call may be wrong. In germline, CDR1 is MGHDK, CDR2 SYGVNS. The CDR3 has 16 amino acids. The CDR3 loop is CASSAPTGIFLDIQYF. Written as DNA, the CDR3 is TGTGCCAGCAGTGCCCCGACAGGGATCTTTCTTGACATTCAGTACTTC.

The chain has TRBV9 and TRBJ2-7; D uncertain. V lost 3 bases, J lost 5 bases, and 18 bases lay in between. Germline CDR1 reads SGDLS; CDR2 reads YYNGEE. The CDR3 length is 15 residues. CDR3 nucleotides: TGTGCCAGCAGCGGTCAAGGGAACACCTTAGACGAGCAGTACTTC. Encoded protein: CASSGQGNTLDEQYF.

V and J are TRBV28 and TRBJ2-4; D unresolved. The J call may be mistaken, given a closer DNA end match to TRBJ2-7. The CDR3 has 13 residues. CDR1 is MDHEN, CDR2 SYDVKM, per germline. In nucleotides, the CDR3 is TGTGCCAGCAGTTTACATCCAGGCTACGAGCAGTACTTC. This translates into CASSLHPGYEQYF.

This clonotype appeared a few times. This chain's CDR3 is CASSLGGEKYF. The CDR3 coding sequence is TGTGCCAGCAGCTTAGGGGGGGAGAAGTATTTT. This chain connects TRBV7-2 to TRBJ2-3; tentative D call: TRBD2 (6 bases). Germline CDR1 and CDR2: SGHTA and FQGNSA. Trimming stripped 1 base from V and 13 bases from J, with 9 bases between. CDR3 size: 11 residues.

V usage is TRBV15 and J usage is TRBJ2-1, with a possible D match to TRBD1 (5 bases). CDR1 is LNHNV, CDR2 YYDKDF, per germline (reference sequence). V lost 1 base, J lost 6 bases, and 10 bases lay in between. This CDR3 comprises 14 residues. CDR3 amino acids: CATSRGQLVNEQFF. The CDR3 DNA sequence: TGTGCCACCAGCAGAGGACAGTTGGTCAATGAGCAGTTCTTC.

V gene TRBV24-1 combines with J gene TRBJ2-1; 8 nucleotides match TRBD2. Germline V gives CDR1 KGHDR, CDR2 SFDVKD. The CDR3 runs 14 residues. The trim removed 7 bases at V and 4 bases at J, leaving 5 bases unmatched. Here the CDR3 reads CATSGGGRYNEQFF. The CDR3 region has the DNA TGTGCCACCAGCGGTGGCGGGAGGTACAATGAGCAGTTCTTC.

The chain joins TRBV27 to TRBJ2-1, with 7 bases lining up with TRBD2. V lost 0 bases to trimming and J lost 7 bases; unmatched junction nucleotides: 6. The CDR3 has 15 amino acids. The germline gives CDR1 MNHEY, CDR2 SMNVEV (reference sequence). The CDR3 spells CASSLSVSGGNEQFF. Here the CDR3 DNA reads TGTGCCAGCAGTTTATCGGTCTCGGGGGGAAATGAGCAGTTCTTC.

V gene TRBV21-1 combines with J gene TRBJ2-5; the listed D gene, TRBD1, was not tested against the DNA. TRBV21-1 is given as a pseudogene. The CDR3 is 12 amino acids. The CDR3 region is CASRMGVRTQYF. CDR3 DNA sequence: TGTGCCAGCAGGATGGGGGTCAGAACCCAGTACTTC.

This clonotype was seen more than once but under ten times. This chain links TRBV15 with TRBJ2-7; TRBD2 aligns across 13 bases. The length of the CDR3 is 16 residues. The germline gives CDR1 LNHNV, CDR2 YYDKDF (reference sequence). V lost 0 bases and J lost 7; bases outside the gene matches: 6. CDR3 protein: CATSRERLAGGGEQYF. CDR3 DNA sequence: TGTGCCACCAGCAGAGAGAGACTAGCGGGAGGAGGGGAGCAGTACTTC. Supplemented by reference TRBV15 and TRBJ2-7, the full variable domain reads DAMVIQNPRYQVTQFGKPVTLSCSQTLNHNVMYWYQQKSSQAPKLLFHYYDKDFNNEADTPDNFQSRRPNTSFCFLDIRSPGLGDTAMYLCATSRERLAGGGEQYFGPGTRLTVT.

The table lists this clonotype with a few counts. The V and J genes are TRBV12-3 or TRBV12-4 and TRBJ1-2, with D tentatively TRBD1 (5 bases). The CDR3 totals 13 residues. V shed 5 bases and J shed 4 bases, with 11 bases lying between them. CDR3 sequence reads: CASSPRQLYGYTF. The CDR3 DNA sequence: TGTGCCAGCAGTCCCAGACAGCTCTATGGCTACACCTTC.

The chain joins TRBV29-1 to TRBJ2-7, with D perhaps TRBD2 (6 bases). CDR3 length: 12 amino acids. V shed 4 bases and J shed 6 bases, with 13 bases lying between them. Germline lookup yields CDR1 SQVTM and CDR2 ANQGSEA. CDR3 loop: CSVVVTRSEQYF. In DNA, the CDR3 is TGCAGCGTTGTGGTGACTAGATCCGAGCAGTACTTC.

This clonotype was seen more than once but under ten times. The rearrangement uses TRBV20-1 and TRBJ2-1, with 12 positions matching TRBD1. The J call could be wrong; TRBJ2-7 is a better fit for the DNA end. The germline gives CDR1 DFQATT, CDR2 SNEGSKA (reference sequence). The CDR3 runs 14 residues. The CDR3 spells CSAAPGTGGAEQYF. CDR3 bases: TGCAGTGCTGCCCCCGGGACAGGGGGCGCCGAGCAGTACTTC.

This clonotype has a count of ten or more. The V gene is TRBV27, the J gene TRBJ2-7; 8 bases map to TRBD2. Germline V gene lookup returns CDR1 MNHEY and CDR2 SMNVEV (reference sequence). The CDR3 loop spans 18 amino acids. V lost 6 bases to trimming and J lost 2 bases; unmatched junction nucleotides: 18. As DNA, the CDR3 is TGTGCCAGCAGCACCCTTAGAGGGAGCGGGAGAGAGGCCTACGAGCAGTACTTC. This gives the protein CASSTLRGSGREAYEQYF.

This clonotype was seen only once. J is TRBJ1-2 and V is TRBV7-8; the D is unclear. CDR1 SGHVS and CDR2 FQNEAQ come from the germline V gene. Between the trimmed V and J ends, which lost 1 base and 4 bases, there was a span of 10 bases. This CDR3 has 14 residues. The CDR3: CASSLDMRPYGYTF. The DNA of the CDR3 is TGTGCCAGCAGCTTAGATATGAGGCCCTATGGCTACACCTTC.

The chain recombines TRBV5-1 with TRBJ1-2; D possibly corresponds to TRBD1 (5 bases). Germline-derived CDR1 and CDR2 are SGHRS and YFSETQ. The CDR3 covers 14 residues. Trimming shortened V by 0 bases and J by 7 bases, and 13 bases separated the two germline ends. CDR3 nucleotide sequence: TGCGCCAGCAGCTTGGAACGTTCAGGGACTGGCTACACCTTC. Translating gives CASSLERSGTGYTF. Combining the CDR3 with reference TRBV5-1 and TRBJ1-2 gives the whole variable domain KAGVTQTPRYLIKTRGQQVTLSCSPISGHRSVSWYQQTPGQGLQFLFEYFSETQRNKGNFPGRFSGRQFSNSRSEMNVSTLELGDSALYLCASSLERSGTGYTFGSGTRLTVV.

The gene calls are TRBV28 and TRBJ2-7, with D possibly being TRBD1 (6 bases). The V gene's germline CDR1 is MDHEN and CDR2 SYDVKM. With 5 bases removed from V and 0 bases from J, the gap between germline ends came to 14 bases. The CDR3 runs to 15 residues. The CDR3 here is CASSPRDTGSYEQYF. DNA of the CDR3: TGTGCCAGCAGTCCCCGGGACACGGGCTCCTACGAGCAGTACTTC.

The J gene is TRBJ2-5, the V gene TRBV7-9; 8 bases map to TRBD2. The J call may be incorrect, as the DNA end agrees better with TRBJ2-7. This CDR3 comprises 15 residues. CDR1 SEHNR and CDR2 FQNEAQ come from the germline V gene (reference sequence). The CDR3 DNA reads TGTGCCAGCAGTTTAACGACTAGCGAAGCCTACGAGCAGTACTTC. Protein sequence: CASSLTTSEAYEQYF.

The gene calls are TRBV5-1 and TRBJ2-1; the match to TRBD2 covers 7 bases. Unmatched junction bases numbered 15, after V lost 3 bases and J lost 9 bases. In germline, CDR1 is SGHRS, CDR2 YFSETQ. The CDR3 runs 16 residues. This CDR3 reads CASSSASTSTASEQFF. In DNA form, the CDR3 reads TGCGCCAGCAGCTCCGCCTCGACTAGCACCGCTAGTGAGCAGTTCTTC.

This clonotype has only a few counts. The genes are TRBV29-1 and TRBJ2-5; tentatively, D is TRBD1 or TRBD2 (5 bases each). The V gene lost 1 base and the J gene lost 5 bases, with 20 bases spanning the gap. This CDR3 contains 16 residues. CDR1 SQVTM and CDR2 ANQGSEA come from the germline V gene. In nucleotides, the CDR3 is TGCAGCGTTGAAGTATTGGGGACCACCCTCGGGGAGACCCAGTACTTC. Amino acid sequence: CSVEVLGTTLGETQYF.

The chain employs TRBV6-1 and TRBJ1-1; D is unclear. The CDR3 is 17 amino acids. The ends were cut back, 3 bases at V and 1 base at J, with 18 bases in the middle. Germline-derived CDR1 and CDR2 are MNHNS and SASEGT. The CDR3 DNA is TGTGCCAGCAGTGACCTTTACGGGCGGGTGAGGAACACTGAAGCTTTCTTT. This encodes CASSDLYGRVRNTEAFF.

This clonotype was found a few times. This rearrangement joins TRBV6-5 to TRBJ2-7; D gene ambiguous. In germline, CDR1 is MNHEY, CDR2 SVGAGI. V was shortened by 0 bases and J by 1 base, with 10 bases between the two germline ends. This CDR3 is built from 15 residues. The CDR3 protein is CASSYSPLTSYEQYF. The CDR3 DNA is TGTGCCAGCAGTTACTCCCCCCTGACTTCCTACGAGCAGTACTTC.

This clonotype was seen only a few times. The rearrangement uses TRBV7-9 and TRBJ2-7; 7 nucleotides agree with TRBD1. CDR3 length: 14 amino acids. Germline trimming cut 4 bases from V and 5 bases from J; bases unmatched to any gene: 8. Germline CDR1 is SEHNR and CDR2 is FQNEAQ (reference sequence). The CDR3 DNA follows: TGTGCCAGCAGCTCTGGCTACAGGGGCCACGAGCAGTACTTC. It is translated as CASSSGYRGHEQYF.

This clonotype was detected only a few times. The V gene is TRBV7-9, the J gene TRBJ2-4, with no clear D. The tail of the sequence fits TRBJ2-7 better, so the J call may be wrong. CDR3 length equals 14 residues. Germline CDR1 is SEHNR and CDR2 is FQNEAQ (reference sequence). The CDR3 nucleotides are TGTGCCAGCAGCTTAGCGTTAAGTAGCCACGAGCAGTACTTC. Its translation: CASSLALSSHEQYF.